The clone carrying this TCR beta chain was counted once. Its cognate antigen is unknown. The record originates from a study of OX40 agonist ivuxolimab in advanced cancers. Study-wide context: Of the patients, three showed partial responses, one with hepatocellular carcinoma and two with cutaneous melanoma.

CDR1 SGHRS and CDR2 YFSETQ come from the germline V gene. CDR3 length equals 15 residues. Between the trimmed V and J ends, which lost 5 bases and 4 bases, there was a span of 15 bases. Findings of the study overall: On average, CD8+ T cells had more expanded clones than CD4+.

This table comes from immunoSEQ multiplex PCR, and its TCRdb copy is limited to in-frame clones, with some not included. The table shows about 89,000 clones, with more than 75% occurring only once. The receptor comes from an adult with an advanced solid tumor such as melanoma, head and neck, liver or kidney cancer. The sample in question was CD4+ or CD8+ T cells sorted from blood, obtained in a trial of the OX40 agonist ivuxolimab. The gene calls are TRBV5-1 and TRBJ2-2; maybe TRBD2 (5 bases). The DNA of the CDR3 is TGCGCCAGCAGGCCCCCAACGGGGTCCACCGGGGAGCTGTTTTTT. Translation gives CASRPPTGSTGELFF. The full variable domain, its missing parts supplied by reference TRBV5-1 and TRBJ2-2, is KAGVTQTPRYLIKTRGQQVTLSCSPISGHRSVSWYQQTPGQGLQFLFEYFSETQRNKGNFPGRFSGRQFSNSRSEMNVSTLELGDSALYLCASRPPTGSTGELFFGEGSRLTVL.